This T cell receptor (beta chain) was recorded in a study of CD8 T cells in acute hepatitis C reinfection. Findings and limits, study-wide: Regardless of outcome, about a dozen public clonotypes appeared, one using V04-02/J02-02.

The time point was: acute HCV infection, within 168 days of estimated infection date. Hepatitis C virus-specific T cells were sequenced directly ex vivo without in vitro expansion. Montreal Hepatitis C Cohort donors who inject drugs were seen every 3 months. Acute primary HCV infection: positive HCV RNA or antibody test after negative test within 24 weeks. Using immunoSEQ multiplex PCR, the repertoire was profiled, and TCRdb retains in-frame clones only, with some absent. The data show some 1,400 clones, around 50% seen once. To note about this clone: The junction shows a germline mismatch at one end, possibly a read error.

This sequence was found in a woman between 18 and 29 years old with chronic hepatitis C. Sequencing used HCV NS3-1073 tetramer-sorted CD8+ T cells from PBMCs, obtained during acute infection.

DNA of the CDR3: TGCGCCTGCAGCCAAGGGGAGACTAGCGGGGGGTACCAAGAGACCCAGTACTTC. Its protein product is CACSQGETSGGYQETQYF. This chain uses TRBV4-1 with TRBJ2-5, with 13 bases matching TRBD2. The CDR3 covers 18 residues. Germline CDR1 reads MGHRA; CDR2 reads YSYEKL.